This T cell receptor (beta chain) was found in a study of T cell responses to AZD1222 COVID-19 vaccine. Measured with immunoSEQ multiplex PCR; TCRdb has only the in-frame clones, and not every one. Here the sample spans 95,000 to 100,000 clones, 85% to 90% being singletons. Germline V lookup: CDR1 LGHDT, CDR2 YNNKEL (reference sequence). This CDR3 has 16 residues. Trimming removed 0 bases from V and 3 bases from J; junction bases left unmatched: 6. The sequence derives from an adult in good health. Sequencing used peripheral blood, obtained on day 0 of AZD1222 vaccination. The V call is TRBV3-1 (or the pseudogene TRBV3-2), the J call TRBJ1-1; 8 bases map to TRBD1. The CDR3 sequence is CASSQDPGGVYTEAFF. CDR3 nucleotides: TGTGCCAGCAGCCAAGATCCAGGGGGCGTTTACACTGAAGCTTTCTTT.